The 24 T cell receptor beta chains given below trace back to one sample, sequenced in a study of cytomegalovirus exposure and HLA in healthy donors (dated 2017 in TCRdb). The library was made by the immunoSEQ multiplex PCR assay. The multiplex PCR relied on a mix of 60 forward primers for TCR Vbeta segments and 13 reverse primers for TCR Jbeta segments. In TCRdb, the immuneACCESS table is reduced to in-frame sequences with V and J assigned. These tables do not hold every clone; where another copy was compared, an unresolved V gene accounts for under half, and the others remain unexplained. The sample table holds over 150,000 clones, of which just under 85% were seen once. Roughly 5% of the sample lies in the top ten. Material: PBMCs. All receptors derive from a girl aged 10-17 years in good health and CMV-seropositive.

The chain is built from TRBV4-1 and TRBJ1-1; tentatively, D is TRBD1 (5 bases). The CDR3 contains 14 residues. With 4 bases removed from V and 8 bases from J, the gap between germline ends came to 17 bases. CDR1 MGHRA and CDR2 YSYEKL come from the germline V gene. CDR3: CASSPERGKGEAFF. The CDR3 nucleotides are TGCGCCAGCAGCCCAGAGCGGGGGAAGGGGGAAGCTTTCTTT.

The rearrangement links TRBV5-5 to TRBJ2-7, with D unclear. The CDR3 sequence is 15 residues long. Trimming took off 0 bases at V and 2 bases at J, with 12 bases between the two ends. From germline, CDR1 is SGHKS and CDR2 YYEKEE (reference sequence). The CDR3 nucleotides are TGTGCCAGCAGCTTGGTACCTAGACTCCCCTACGAGCAGTACTTC. Translated: CASSLVPRLPYEQYF. The whole variable domain, remainder taken from reference TRBV5-5 and TRBJ2-7, is DAGVTQSPTHLIKTRGQQVTLRCSPISGHKSVSWYQQVLGQGPQFIFQYYEKEERGRGNFPDRFSARQFPNYSSELNVNALLLGDSALYLCASSLVPRLPYEQYFGPGTRLTVT.

The chain links TRBV19 to TRBJ1-1; perhaps TRBD1 as D (5 bases). Trimming removed 0 bases from V and 8 bases from J, with 16 bases in between. Per germline, CDR1 LNHDA and CDR2 SQIVND (reference sequence). The length of the CDR3 is 15 residues. As DNA, the CDR3 is TGTGCCAGTAGTATAGATCATGGGGGGGGTTCGGAAGCTTTCTTT. Amino acid sequence: CASSIDHGGGSEAFF.

The chain is built from TRBV2 and TRBJ1-5; a possible D gene is TRBD1 (6 bases). V lost 6 bases to trimming and J lost 6 bases, with 9 bases between them. The germline CDR1 and CDR2 sequences are SNHLY and FYNNEI. CDR3 size: 12 residues. The CDR3 coding sequence is TGTGCCAGCAGGGGGGCCCGTCAGCCCCAGCATTTT. Translation: CASRGARQPQHF.

This CDR3 is CASSMGLLLNTEAFF. The CDR3 DNA reads TGTGCCAGTAGTATGGGACTCCTTCTGAACACTGAAGCTTTCTTT. The chain employs TRBV19 and TRBJ1-1; the D gene is possibly TRBD1 (5 bases). The V end lost 3 bases, the J end lost 0 bases, and 11 bases lay between the germline ends. CDR3 length: 15 amino acids. Germline CDR1 is LNHDA and CDR2 is SQIVND (reference sequence).

The chain is built from TRBV11-3 and TRBJ2-7; the D gene is possibly TRBD1 (6 bases). Germline V gene data show CDR1 as SGHNT and CDR2 as YENEEA. V shed 3 bases and J shed 6 bases, with 15 bases lying between them. The CDR3 has 14 amino acids. The CDR3 coding sequence is TGTGCCAGCAGCTTGGAGACGGGACATCGCGAGCAGTACTTC. This sequence encodes CASSLETGHREQYF.

This chain connects TRBV29-1 to TRBJ1-2; D possibly corresponds to TRBD1 (5 bases). The CDR3 consists of 13 residues. CDR1 and CDR2 from the germline V gene are SQVTM and ANQGSEA. Between the trimmed V and J ends, which lost 7 bases and 4 bases, there was a span of 16 bases. CDR3 sequence reads: CSADPTAGYGYTF. The CDR3, as DNA: TGCAGCGCCGACCCGACAGCAGGCTATGGCTACACCTTC.

The gene calls are TRBV6-5 and TRBJ2-5; 7 bases match TRBD1. The CDR3 sequence is 14 residues long. Germline V gives CDR1 MNHEY, CDR2 SVGAGI. V was clipped by 6 bases and J by 5 bases; unmatched bases: 9. CDR3: CASSRAGGRETQYF. CDR3 DNA: TGTGCCAGCAGCCGGGCAGGGGGTAGGGAGACCCAGTACTTC.

The J gene is TRBJ1-1, the V gene TRBV30; D might be TRBD1 (6 bases). This CDR3 has 15 residues. Germline assignment: CDR1 GTSNPN and CDR2 SVGIG (reference sequence). Trimming shortened V by 4 bases and J by 0 bases, and 15 bases separated the two germline ends. The CDR3 sequence is CAWTRGGVLNTEAFF. CDR3 DNA sequence: TGTGCCTGGACAAGAGGGGGTGTATTGAACACTGAAGCTTTCTTT.

The chain is built from TRBV6-6 and TRBJ2-5; no reliable D call. The J call may not be correct, given that the DNA end is closer to TRBJ2-7. The CDR3 is made up of 15 amino acids. Germline loops: CDR1 MNHNY, CDR2 SVGAGI (reference sequence). CDR3 nucleotide sequence: TGTGCCAGCAGTTACCCGGGTCCCCCTGGAAACGAGCAGTACTTC. This encodes CASSYPGPPGNEQYF.

This clone came up once. The same CDR3 also results from other DNA sequences found in this sample. This chain joins TRBV6-1 and TRBJ1-5; TRBD1 aligns across 8 bases. The V segment lost 6 bases and the J segment 5 bases; nucleotides outside the gene matches: 6. Per the germline V gene, CDR1 is MNHNS and CDR2 is SASEGT. This CDR3 is built from 14 residues. CDR3 DNA sequence: TGTGCCAGCAGCGACGGACAGGGATATCAGCCCCAGCATTTT. As protein: CASSDGQGYQPQHF.

The rearrangement links TRBV5-6 to TRBJ1-2; 8 bases line up with TRBD1. J was trimmed by 7 bases and V by 0 bases; bases with no gene match: 8. This CDR3 region has 15 residues. Germline CDR1 and CDR2: SGHDT and YYEEEE. CDR3 nucleotide sequence: TGTGCCAGCAGCTTGGTGGGGGATACAGGGGGTGGCTACACCTTC. Its translation is CASSLVGDTGGGYTF.

V is TRBV6-1 and J is TRBJ1-5; D ambiguous. The CDR3 covers 14 residues. Trimming pared 10 bases from V and 3 bases from J, leaving 16 bases between. Germline CDR1 MNHNS, CDR2 SASEGT. CDR3 in DNA: TGTGCCACTCTGCCCATGAGGGACAATCAGCCCCAGCATTTT. Residues: CATLPMRDNQPQHF.

This chain uses TRBV4-1 with TRBJ2-7; D might be TRBD2 (7 bases). The CDR3 has 14 residues. The V end was cut by 4 bases, the J end by 4 bases, with 14 bases between. The germline V gene has CDR1 MGHRA and CDR2 YSYEKL. CDR3 sequence reads: CASSPGGGGYEQYF. CDR3 nucleotides: TGCGCCAGCAGCCCAGGCGGGGGCGGGTACGAGCAGTACTTC.

Details on this clone: Distinct nucleotide sequences in the sample also encode this CDR3. The chain uses TRBV5-6 and TRBJ2-7; 7 bases map to TRBD1. Unmatched junction bases numbered 8, after V lost 3 bases and J lost 5 bases. The CDR3 length is 14 residues. Germline CDR1 is SGHDT and CDR2 is YYEEEE. Here the CDR3 DNA reads TGTGCCAGCAGCTCCCGACAGGGTCAGCACGAGCAGTACTTC. It yields the protein CASSSRQGQHEQYF.

The chain links TRBV6-5 to TRBJ2-7, with a possible D match to TRBD2 (7 bases). Germline V gene data show CDR1 as MNHEY and CDR2 as SVGAGI. This CDR3 has 14 residues. The germline V and J ends were trimmed by 5 bases and 6 bases, with 17 bases remaining between them. The CDR3 protein is CASSVGTKGGEQYF. In DNA form, the CDR3 reads TGTGCCAGCAGTGTGGGGACTAAAGGGGGCGAGCAGTACTTC.

The chain joins TRBV10-3 to TRBJ2-3; 8 nucleotides line up with TRBD2. The CDR3 sequence is 14 residues long. V shed 3 bases and J 7 bases; nucleotides not matched to a gene: 6. Germline assignment: CDR1 ENHRY and CDR2 SYGVKD. CDR3 nucleotides: TGTGCCATCAGTGAAGCCGCGGGGGGATATACGCAGTATTTT. Protein: CAISEAAGGYTQYF.

The chain has TRBV18 and TRBJ2-3; D unresolved. This CDR3 has 12 amino acids. Germline V lookup: CDR1 KGHSH, CDR2 LQKENI. The V and J ends lost 3 bases and 3 bases respectively, with 4 bases between them. The CDR3 nucleotides read TGTGCCAGCTCACCGCGGACAGATACGCAGTATTTT. As protein: CASSPRTDTQYF. Based on the CDR3 plus reference TRBV18 and TRBJ2-3, the full variable domain is NAGVMQNPRHLVRRRGQEARLRCSPMKGHSHVYWYRQLPEEGLKFMVYLQKENIIDESGMPKERFSAEFPKEGPSILRIQQVVRGDSAAYFCASSPRTDTQYFGPGTRLTVL.

The genes are TRBV13 and TRBJ1-5, with 9 bases matching TRBD1. Germline CDR1 PRHDT, CDR2 FYEKMQ (reference sequence). Trimming at V came to 2 bases and at J to 7 bases, leaving 6 bases not matched to a gene. The length of the CDR3 is 15 residues. This chain's CDR3 is CASSLSDRGDQPQHF. The CDR3 nucleotides are TGTGCCAGCAGCTTATCGGACAGGGGAGACCAGCCCCAGCATTTT.

This chain joins TRBV12-5 and TRBJ2-7, with 7 bases identical to TRBD1. Trimming took 0 bases from V and 3 from J; bases not matched to a gene: 17. Germline V CDR1 and CDR2: LGHNT, FRNRAP. CDR3 length: 19 amino acids. For the CDR3, the DNA is TGTGCTAGTGGTTTGGTACAGGGGCAAGTGACAGGGATTTTCTACGAGCAGTACTTC. This translates into CASGLVQGQVTGIFYEQYF.

This clone appeared a few times. The chain combines TRBV29-1 with TRBJ1-1; 9 bases are a match to TRBD1. Looked up from germline, CDR1 is SQVTM and CDR2 is ANQGSEA. The CDR3 length is 13 residues. V was pared by 5 bases and J by 4 bases, with 5 bases of the junction left unmatched. The CDR3 protein is CSVRDRVGTEAFF. The CDR3 nucleotides read TGCAGCGTTCGGGACAGGGTTGGCACTGAAGCTTTCTTT.

This chain links TRBV13 with TRBJ2-5, with 8 bases identical to TRBD1. J lost 2 bases, V lost 5 bases, and 4 bases had no gene match. The germline CDR1 and CDR2 sequences are PRHDT and FYEKMQ (reference sequence). The CDR3 spans 14 residues. DNA of the CDR3: TGTGCCAGCAGCGCCCGACAGGGGCAAGAGACCCAGTACTTC. Translated: CASSARQGQETQYF.

The chain joins TRBV28 to TRBJ1-6; 7 positions match TRBD1. The CDR3 length is 15 residues. J was trimmed by 9 bases and V by 2 bases; bases with no gene match: 7. Germline assignment: CDR1 MDHEN and CDR2 SYDVKM. The CDR3 DNA sequence: TGTGCCAGCAGTTTAGTAGACAGGGATCGTTCACCCCTCCACTTT. Protein: CASSLVDRDRSPLHF.

The genes are TRBV19 and TRBJ1-5, with D maybe TRBD1 (6 bases). Trimming removed 3 bases at V and 3 bases at J, with 15 bases between. Germline V gene lookup returns CDR1 LNHDA and CDR2 SQIVND (reference sequence). The CDR3 has 16 amino acids. CDR3 sequence: CASSMIGEGDNQPQHF. The CDR3 coding sequence is TGTGCCAGTAGTATGATAGGGGAGGGGGACAATCAGCCCCAGCATTTT.